This TCR beta chain was sequenced during a study of T cell changes during pregnancy in multiple sclerosis. Germline V CDR1 and CDR2: MNHEY, SMNVEV (reference sequence). V shed 2 bases and J shed 5 bases, with 11 bases lying between them. This CDR3 has 14 residues. Libraries were prepared by immunoSEQ multiplex PCR; TCRdb keeps only in-frame clonotypes and omits some of them. Here the sample spans 81,000 or so clones, over 80% being singletons. Material: PBMCs, obtained in the first trimester of pregnancy. The origin of this receptor is a female donor in good health, serving as a control in a pregnancy study. Some clones in this sample may be carry-over from other donors' samples. The chain recombines TRBV27 with TRBJ2-3, with a possible D match to TRBD2 (6 bases). The CDR3: CASSLGGSQDTQYF. In DNA form, the CDR3 reads TGTGCCAGCAGTTTAGGAGGGAGTCAAGATACGCAGTATTTT.